This T cell receptor (beta chain) was captured in a study of control samples from healthy donors and cancer patients. This clone came up once. Germline V gives CDR1 LGHNA, CDR2 YSLEER. The CDR3 runs to 13 residues. Trimming left V 4 bases short and J 6 bases short, with 12 bases between. The repertoire was sequenced with immunoSEQ multiplex PCR; TCRdb's copy has only in-frame clones and lacks some. The repertoire consists of about 63,000 clones, with 65% to 90% occurring once and the leading ten covering 4.5% to 7%. The receptor was isolated from a middle-aged man in good health. The material sequenced was blood. The chain carries TRBV4-3 and TRBJ2-5; tentative D call: TRBD2 (5 bases). Here the CDR3 DNA reads TGCGCCAGCAGCCTCTCGGGGTACCAGACCCAGTACTTC. This encodes CASSLSGYQTQYF.